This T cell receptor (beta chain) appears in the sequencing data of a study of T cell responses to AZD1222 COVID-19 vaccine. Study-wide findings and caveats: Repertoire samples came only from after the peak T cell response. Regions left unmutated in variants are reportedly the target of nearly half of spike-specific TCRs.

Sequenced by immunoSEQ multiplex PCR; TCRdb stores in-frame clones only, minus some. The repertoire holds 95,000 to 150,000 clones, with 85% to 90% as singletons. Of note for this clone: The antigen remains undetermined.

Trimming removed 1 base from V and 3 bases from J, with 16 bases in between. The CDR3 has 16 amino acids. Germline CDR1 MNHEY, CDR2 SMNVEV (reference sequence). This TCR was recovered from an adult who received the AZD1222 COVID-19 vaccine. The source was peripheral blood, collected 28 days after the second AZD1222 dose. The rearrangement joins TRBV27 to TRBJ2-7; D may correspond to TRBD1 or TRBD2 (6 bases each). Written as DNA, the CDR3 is TGTGCCAGCAGTTTATTTTGGGGGGCGGGCGTCTACGAGCAGTACTTC. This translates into CASSLFWGAGVYEQYF.